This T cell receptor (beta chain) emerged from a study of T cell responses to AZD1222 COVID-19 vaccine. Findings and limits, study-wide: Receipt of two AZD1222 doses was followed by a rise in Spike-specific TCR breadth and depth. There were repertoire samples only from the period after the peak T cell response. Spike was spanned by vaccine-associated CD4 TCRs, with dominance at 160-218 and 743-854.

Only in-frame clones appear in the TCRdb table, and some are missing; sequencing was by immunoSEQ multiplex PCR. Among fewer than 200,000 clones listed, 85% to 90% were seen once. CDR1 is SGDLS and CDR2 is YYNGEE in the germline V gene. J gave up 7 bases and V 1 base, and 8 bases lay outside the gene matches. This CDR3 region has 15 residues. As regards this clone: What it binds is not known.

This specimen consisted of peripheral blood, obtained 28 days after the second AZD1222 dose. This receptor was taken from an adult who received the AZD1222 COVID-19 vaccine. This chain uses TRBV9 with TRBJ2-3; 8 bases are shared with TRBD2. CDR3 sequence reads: CASSVSGGAINTQYF. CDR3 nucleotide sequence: TGTGCCAGCAGCGTATCCGGGGGGGCAATTAATACGCAGTATTTT.